The clone carrying this TCR beta chain appeared many times. The antigen is not known. V was shortened by 3 bases and J by 6 bases, with 9 bases between the two germline ends. The CDR3 has 14 residues. This specimen belongs to a study of regulatory T cells in long-lasting Graves disease. Researchers made TCR beta libraries by using iRepertoire HTBI primers and running Arm-PCR on CDR3 regions. TCRdb redid the calling of the multiplex PCR reads with MiXCR, one entry per CDR3 protein. The sample contains roughly 400,000 distinct CDR3 sequences, 20% of which appear only once. Whole-study results and caveats: Persistent patients had more shared public clonotypes (around 2,500) than new patients (approximately 920).

Regarding time point: persistent/refractory GD, antithyroid drugs over 5 years with positive TRAb. PBMCs provided the RNA from which the TCR library was made. The V call is TRBV12-3 or TRBV12-4, the J call TRBJ1-6; D is perhaps TRBD1 (5 bases). The sequence was collected from a female donor with Graves disease. The specimen was peripheral blood mononuclear cells (PBMCs), collected when the disease was refractory, from a patient treated with antithyroid drugs. CDR3 DNA sequence: TGTGCCAGCAGTTTTTCGGGGGGTAATTCACCCCTCCACTTT. It is translated as CASSFSGGNSPLHF.